This T cell receptor beta chain was captured by sequencing in a study of blood T cell repertoires in COVID-19. Study in general: Sample material is recorded as cDNA or gDNA derived from T cells, B-cell-depleted T cells, or PBMCs.

Trimming cost V 4 bases and J 6 bases, with 13 bases left between them. Germline values: CDR1 MDHEN, CDR2 SYDVKM. The CDR3 totals 14 residues. Authors' analysis steps: The assay estimated nucleated cells by amplifying reference gene primers. Only in-frame clones appear in the TCRdb table, and some are missing; sequencing was by immunoSEQ multiplex PCR. Clone size and the V and J calls come from that table; the DNA yielded D and trimming. The sample consists of some 65,000 clones, 74% of them appearing once. There are a few counts of this clone. The V call is TRBV28, the J call TRBJ1-5; no firm D call. This sequence was found in a woman older than 75 with acute or convalescent COVID-19. Sequenced material: peripheral blood. CDR3 sequence (DNA): TGTGCCAGCAGTTCGGGTTCGGAGGCTCAGCCCCAGCATTTT. Its translation: CASSSGSEAQPQHF.